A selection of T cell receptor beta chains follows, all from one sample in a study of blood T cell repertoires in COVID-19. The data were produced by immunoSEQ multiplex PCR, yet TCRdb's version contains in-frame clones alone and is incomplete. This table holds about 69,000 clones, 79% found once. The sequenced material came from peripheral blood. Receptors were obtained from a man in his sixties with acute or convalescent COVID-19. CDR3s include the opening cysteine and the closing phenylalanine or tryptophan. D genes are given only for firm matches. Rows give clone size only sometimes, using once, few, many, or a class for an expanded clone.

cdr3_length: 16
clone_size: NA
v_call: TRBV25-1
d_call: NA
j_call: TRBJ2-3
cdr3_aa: CASSESPGRFTDTQYF
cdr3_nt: TGTGCCAGCAGTGAATCCCCAGGCCGTTTCACAGATACGCAGTATTTT

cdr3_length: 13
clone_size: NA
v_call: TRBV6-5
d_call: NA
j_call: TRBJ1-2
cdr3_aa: CASSPKQGYGYTF
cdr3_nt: TGTGCCAGCAGTCCAAAACAGGGCTATGGCTACACCTTC

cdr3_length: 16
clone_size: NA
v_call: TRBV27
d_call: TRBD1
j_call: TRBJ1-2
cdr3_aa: CASSLKGLGTGHGYTF
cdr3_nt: TGTGCCAGCAGTTTAAAGGGGCTAGGGACAGGGCATGGCTACACCTTC

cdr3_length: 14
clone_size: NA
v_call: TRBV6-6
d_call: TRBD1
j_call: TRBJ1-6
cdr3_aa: CASSYADRGTPLHF
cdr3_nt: TGTGCCAGCAGTTACGCGGACAGGGGGACACCCCTCCACTTT

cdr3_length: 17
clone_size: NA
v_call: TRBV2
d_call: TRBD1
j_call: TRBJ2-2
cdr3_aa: CASREWTGFANTGELFF
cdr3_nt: TGTGCCAGCAGGGAATGGACAGGGTTCGCGAACACCGGGGAGCTGTTTTTT

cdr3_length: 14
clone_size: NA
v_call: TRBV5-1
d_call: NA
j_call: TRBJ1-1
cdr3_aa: CASSYDRLNTEAFF
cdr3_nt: TGCGCCAGCAGCTATGACAGATTGAACACTGAAGCTTTCTTT

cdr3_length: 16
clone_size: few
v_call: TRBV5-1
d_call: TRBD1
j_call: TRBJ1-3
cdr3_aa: CASSQQGASSGNTIYF
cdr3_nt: TGCGCCAGCAGCCAACAGGGGGCCTCCTCTGGAAACACCATATATTTT

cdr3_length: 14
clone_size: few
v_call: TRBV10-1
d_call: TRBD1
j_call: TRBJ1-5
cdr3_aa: CASSEGTGGQPQHF
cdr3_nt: TGCGCCAGCAGTGAGGGGACAGGGGGCCAGCCCCAGCATTTT

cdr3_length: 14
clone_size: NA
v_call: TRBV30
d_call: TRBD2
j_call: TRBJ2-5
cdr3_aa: CAWSTSGGEETQYF
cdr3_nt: TGTGCCTGGAGTACAAGCGGGGGGGAAGAGACCCAGTACTTC

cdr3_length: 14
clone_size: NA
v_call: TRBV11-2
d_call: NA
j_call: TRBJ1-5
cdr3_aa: CASSLASANQPQHF
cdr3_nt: TGTGCCAGCAGCTTAGCTTCAGCGAATCAGCCCCAGCATTTT

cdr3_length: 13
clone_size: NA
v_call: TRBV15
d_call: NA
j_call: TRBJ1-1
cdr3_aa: CATSRGENTEAFF
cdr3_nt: TGTGCCACCAGCAGAGGCGAGAACACTGAAGCTTTCTTT